These 30 T cell receptor beta chains were all obtained from the same sample, sequenced in a study of T cells expressing NK-cell markers. TCRdb re-analyzed the 5' RACE reads; it lists each CDR3 protein once, without DNA. This sample's table reports some 450,000 distinct CDR3 sequences. The sequenced sample consisted of blood T cells: a sorted CD56 or NKG2C T cell subset, CD4+ or CD8+ T cells, or bulk PBMC T cells (not recorded which). These receptors all come from a woman between 18 and 75 years old in good health.

The V gene is TRBV29-1, the J gene TRBJ2-1; TCRdb picks TRBD2, but there is no DNA to check that call. The germline CDR1 and CDR2 sequences are SQVTM and ANQGSEA. The CDR3 spans 12 residues. CDR3 loop: CSVGLVSNEQFF.

The chain has TRBV2 and TRBJ2-7; TCRdb reports TRBD2, a call that lacks DNA to check it against. The germline V gene encodes CDR1 SNHLY and CDR2 FYNNEI. The CDR3 length is 13 residues. The chain's CDR3 is CASSGREGNEQYF.

The rearrangement joins TRBV6-2 or TRBV6-3 to TRBJ2-2; TCRdb picks TRBD1, but there is no DNA to check that call. The germline CDR1 and CDR2 sequences are MNHEY and SVGEGT. This CDR3 has 18 amino acids. CDR3 sequence: CASSYSTSGGKGTGELFF.

The genes are TRBV6-2 or TRBV6-3 and TRBJ2-1; the TRBD1 assignment by TCRdb is unverifiable without DNA. The germline gives CDR1 MNHEY, CDR2 SVGEGT. This CDR3 region has 15 residues. The chain's CDR3 is CASSYRRGAGNEQFF.

The V gene is TRBV28, the J gene TRBJ2-7; absent DNA, TCRdb's TRBD2 call cannot be checked. Germline CDR1 reads MDHEN; CDR2 reads SYDVKM. CDR3 length: 14 amino acids. The CDR3 protein is CASRRDSLNYEQYF. Full variable domain (missing parts from reference TRBV28 and TRBJ2-7): DVKVTQSSRYLVKRTGEKVFLECVQDMDHENMFWYRQDPGLGLRLIYFSYDVKMKEKGDIPEGYSVSREKKERFSLILESASTNQTSMYLCASRRDSLNYEQYFGPGTRLTVT.

This chain joins TRBV14 and TRBJ2-5. This CDR3 is built from 12 residues. Germline V gene data show CDR1 as SGHDN and CDR2 as FVKESK. The CDR3 spells CASSQDSGTQYF. Looking up the rest from reference TRBV14 and TRBJ2-5 gives the full variable domain: EAGVTQFPSHSVIEKGQTVTLRCDPISGHDNLYWYRRVMGKEIKFLLHFVKESKQDESGMPNNRFLAERTGGTYSTLKVQPAELEDSGVYFCASSQDSGTQYFGPGTRLLVL.

The genes are TRBV24-1 and TRBJ2-1; checking the TCRdb D call of TRBD2 is not possible without DNA. CDR1 KGHDR and CDR2 SFDVKD come from the germline V gene. The CDR3 extends over 14 amino acids. Here the CDR3 reads CATGGRGGVHEQFF.

CDR3 amino acids: CATTGLAGVGAAGDEQFF. This chain connects TRBV10-3 to TRBJ2-1; the D gene TCRdb calls, TRBD2, cannot be checked with no DNA. This CDR3 is built from 18 residues. The germline V gene encodes CDR1 ENHRY and CDR2 SYGVKD.

The genes are TRBV20-1 and TRBJ2-1; TCRdb returns TRBD1, unconfirmable since there is no DNA. Per the germline V gene, CDR1 is DFQATT and CDR2 is SNEGSKA (reference sequence). This CDR3 region has 16 residues. CDR3 sequence reads: CSARDQLPGQYNEQFF.

V gene TRBV7-8 combines with J gene TRBJ2-7; TCRdb lists TRBD1, though no DNA is available to test this call. CDR3 length: 14 residues. Germline values: CDR1 SGHVS, CDR2 FQNEAQ. CDR3 protein: CASSNPGGSGEQYF.

The V and J genes are TRBV14 and TRBJ2-5. Germline V lookup: CDR1 SGHDN, CDR2 FVKESK. The CDR3 length is 12 residues. This CDR3 reads CASSQVRETQYF.

The V and J genes are TRBV14 and TRBJ2-5; TCRdb's D gene call, TRBD1, goes unchecked for lack of DNA. This CDR3 contains 15 residues. Germline loops: CDR1 SGHDN, CDR2 FVKESK. The CDR3 loop is CASSQDSAGRETQYF.

The chain links TRBV9 to TRBJ2-3; the TCRdb D gene call, TRBD1, has no DNA to confirm it. The CDR3 consists of 15 residues. CDR1 is SGDLS and CDR2 is YYNGEE in the germline V gene. This chain's CDR3 is CASSVAEGNTDTQYF.

The J gene is TRBJ2-2, the V gene TRBV20-1; TCRdb calls TRBD2, which cannot be checked without DNA. From germline, CDR1 is DFQATT and CDR2 SNEGSKA (reference sequence). The CDR3 is 18 amino acids. The CDR3 protein is CSARDRRGLATSGGELFF.

The genes are TRBV19 and TRBJ2-5. CDR1 is LNHDA and CDR2 is SQIVND in the germline V gene (reference sequence). The CDR3 contains 12 residues. This CDR3 reads CASSWDRETQYF.

The chain links TRBV3-1 to TRBJ1-2; TCRdb selects TRBD1, and the lack of DNA leaves this call unchecked. CDR3 size: 13 residues. The germline gives CDR1 LGHDT, CDR2 YNNKEL (reference sequence). The CDR3 is CASSQARQDGYTF.

The chain employs TRBV7-6 and TRBJ2-1. The CDR3 has 14 amino acids. Germline CDR1 and CDR2: SGHVS and FNYEAQ. The CDR3 spells CASSLAHRVAEQFF.

The rearrangement links TRBV25-1 to TRBJ1-6. The CDR3 length is 15 residues. Germline V gene lookup returns CDR1 MGHDK and CDR2 SYGVNS. CDR3: CASSEYRGGSSPLHF. The full variable domain, in which reference TRBV25-1 and TRBJ1-6 provide the parts outside the CDR3, is EADIYQTPRYLVIGTGKKITLECSQTMGHDKMYWYQQDPGMELHLIHYSYGVNSTEKGDLSSESTVSRIRTEHFPLTLESARPSHTSQYLCASSEYRGGSSPLHFGNGTRLTVT.

The chain combines TRBV6-5 with TRBJ2-3; there is no DNA to check the TCRdb D call of TRBD2. CDR3 length: 16 amino acids. Per germline, CDR1 MNHEY and CDR2 SVGAGI. The CDR3 spells CASSSRGAYSTDTQYF.

This chain links TRBV7-3 with TRBJ2-1; TCRdb selects TRBD2, and the lack of DNA leaves this call unchecked. The CDR3 extends over 14 amino acids. Per the germline V gene, CDR1 is SGHTA and CDR2 is FQGTGA. The CDR3 spells CASSPKGTSYEQFF.

The chain uses TRBV20-1 and TRBJ1-6. Germline lookup yields CDR1 DFQATT and CDR2 SNEGSKA (reference sequence). CDR3 length: 16 amino acids. The CDR3 reads CSARDRGSSYNSPLHF.

The rearrangement joins TRBV7-9 to TRBJ1-3. Germline V gene data show CDR1 as SEHNR and CDR2 as FQNEAQ (reference sequence). This CDR3 comprises 12 residues. This CDR3 reads CASSRSGNTIYF.

This chain joins TRBV7-9 and TRBJ2-5; TCRdb returns TRBD2, unconfirmable since there is no DNA. Germline values: CDR1 SEHNR, CDR2 FQNEAQ (reference sequence). The CDR3 has 14 residues. The CDR3 reads CASSPAGGTETQYF.

The CDR3 spells CASTGRDSSLQTQYF. V and J are TRBV28 and TRBJ2-5; the TCRdb D gene call, TRBD2, has no DNA to confirm it. This CDR3 comprises 15 residues. Germline V CDR1 and CDR2: MDHEN, SYDVKM.

The chain carries TRBV29-1 and TRBJ2-1; TCRdb's D call of TRBD2 is untestable without DNA. Germline loops: CDR1 SQVTM, CDR2 ANQGSEA. CDR3 size: 13 residues. CDR3 sequence: CSVVSLAGNEQFF.

The genes are TRBV20-1 and TRBJ2-3; TCRdb selects TRBD1, and the lack of DNA leaves this call unchecked. The CDR3 is made up of 19 amino acids. Germline V CDR1 and CDR2: DFQATT, SNEGSKA (reference sequence). This CDR3 is CSAREGTGIYKASTDTQYF.

The V gene is TRBV5-6, the J gene TRBJ1-3; the TCRdb D gene call, TRBD1, has no DNA to confirm it. This CDR3 is built from 17 residues. Germline values: CDR1 SGHDT, CDR2 YYEEEE. The CDR3 sequence is CASSSPEGVLPRNTIYF.

The J gene is TRBJ2-1, the V gene TRBV29-1; TCRdb's D gene call, TRBD2, goes unchecked for lack of DNA. Germline loops: CDR1 SQVTM, CDR2 ANQGSEA. The CDR3 has 14 amino acids. CDR3 region: CSVEGLSSYNEQFF.

The gene calls are TRBV7-9 and TRBJ2-3; the TRBD1 assignment by TCRdb is unverifiable without DNA. From germline, CDR1 is SEHNR and CDR2 FQNEAQ (reference sequence). This CDR3 has 12 amino acids. This CDR3 reads CASSSGVRTQYF.

The chain links TRBV29-1 to TRBJ2-5; with no DNA, the TCRdb D assignment of TRBD2 cannot be verified. CDR1 and CDR2 (germline): SQVTM, ANQGSEA. This CDR3 is 13 amino acids long. The CDR3 sequence: CSVEGLAVETQYF.